This TCR beta chain appears in the sequencing data of a study of T cell responses to AZD1222 COVID-19 vaccine. Study results and limitations: After the peak T cell response, and only then, were repertoires sampled. Increases in Spike-specific TCR breadth and depth were seen after two AZD1222 doses. Most donors were white British and more were female, and clonal diversity was possibly underestimated. Spike regions recognized by vaccine-associated CD4 TCRs spanned the protein, led by 160-218 and 743-854.

On this clone itself: Its antigen is unknown.

This CDR3 contains 13 residues. In germline, CDR1 is WSHSY, CDR2 SAAADI. V shed 8 bases and J shed 1 base, with 11 bases lying between them. Only in-frame clones appear in the TCRdb table, and some are missing; sequencing was by immunoSEQ multiplex PCR. Among around 100,000 clones listed, 87% were seen once. The TCR sequence derives from an adult in good health. The J gene is TRBJ2-5, the V gene TRBV10-2; D gene unclear. The specimen was peripheral blood, collected on day 0 of AZD1222 vaccination. CDR3 in DNA: TGCGCCAGCTATGATAGAGCCCAAGAGACCCAGTACTTC. Amino acid sequence: CASYDRAQETQYF.